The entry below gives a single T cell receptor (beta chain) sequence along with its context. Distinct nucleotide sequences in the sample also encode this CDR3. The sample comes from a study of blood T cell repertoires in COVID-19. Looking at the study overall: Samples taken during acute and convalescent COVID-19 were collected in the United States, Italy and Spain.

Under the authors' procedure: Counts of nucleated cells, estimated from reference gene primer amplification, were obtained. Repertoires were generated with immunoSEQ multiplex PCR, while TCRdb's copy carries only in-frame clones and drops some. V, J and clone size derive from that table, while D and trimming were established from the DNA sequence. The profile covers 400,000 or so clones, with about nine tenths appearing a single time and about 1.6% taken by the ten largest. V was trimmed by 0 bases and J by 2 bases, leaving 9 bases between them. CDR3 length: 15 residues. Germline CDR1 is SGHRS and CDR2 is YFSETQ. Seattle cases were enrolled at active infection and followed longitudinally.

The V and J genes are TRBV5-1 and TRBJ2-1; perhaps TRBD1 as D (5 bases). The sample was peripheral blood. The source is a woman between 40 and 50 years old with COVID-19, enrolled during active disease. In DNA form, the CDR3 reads TGCGCCAGCAGCTTGGTGCAGGGTGCCTACAATGAGCAGTTCTTC. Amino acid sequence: CASSLVQGAYNEQFF.